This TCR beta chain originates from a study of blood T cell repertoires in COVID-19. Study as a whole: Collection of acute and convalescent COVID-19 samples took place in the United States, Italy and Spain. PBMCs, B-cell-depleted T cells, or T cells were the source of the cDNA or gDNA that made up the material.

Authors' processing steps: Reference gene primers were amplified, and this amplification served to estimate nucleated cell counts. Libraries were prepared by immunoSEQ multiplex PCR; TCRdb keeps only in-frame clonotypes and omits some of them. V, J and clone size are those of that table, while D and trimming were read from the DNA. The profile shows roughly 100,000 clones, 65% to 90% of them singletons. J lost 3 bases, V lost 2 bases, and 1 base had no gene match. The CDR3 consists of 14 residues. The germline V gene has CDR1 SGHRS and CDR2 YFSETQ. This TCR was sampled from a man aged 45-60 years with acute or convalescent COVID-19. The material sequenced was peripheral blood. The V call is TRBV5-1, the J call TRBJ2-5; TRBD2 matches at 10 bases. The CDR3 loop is CASSFSGGKETQYF. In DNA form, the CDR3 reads TGCGCCAGCAGCTTTAGCGGGGGGAAAGAGACCCAGTACTTC. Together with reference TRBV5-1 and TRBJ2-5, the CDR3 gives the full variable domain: KAGVTQTPRYLIKTRGQQVTLSCSPISGHRSVSWYQQTPGQGLQFLFEYFSETQRNKGNFPGRFSGRQFSNSRSEMNVSTLELGDSALYLCASSFSGGKETQYFGPGTRLLVL.